These 24 T cell receptor beta chains came from one sample sequenced in a study of T cell responses to AZD1222 COVID-19 vaccine. The table came from immunoSEQ multiplex PCR; TCRdb's copy has only in-frame clones and leaves some out. The sample consists of 130,000 or so clones, 85% to 90% of them appearing once. Source: peripheral blood, taken on day 0 of AZD1222 vaccination. These receptors all stem from an adult in good health.

CDR3 residues: CASQAGGGSYEQYF. The CDR3, as DNA: TGTGCCAGCCAAGCCGGAGGGGGGTCCTACGAGCAGTACTTC. This chain joins TRBV7-2 and TRBJ2-7; D may correspond to TRBD1 or TRBD2 (6 bases each). Per germline, CDR1 SGHTA and CDR2 FQGNSA. CDR3 length: 14 residues. Trimming shortened V by 8 bases and J by 1 base, and 15 bases separated the two germline ends.

The chain couples TRBV27 to TRBJ1-5, with 10 bases identical to TRBD1. Germline loops: CDR1 MNHEY, CDR2 SMNVEV (reference sequence). Unmatched junction bases numbered 6, after V lost 6 bases and J lost 4 bases. This CDR3 is built from 15 residues. Here the CDR3 DNA reads TGTGCCAGCAGCGACCAGGGACAGGGGAATCAGCCCCAGCATTTT. Translation: CASSDQGQGNQPQHF.

This clone has just a few counts. The sample contains more than one DNA sequence encoding this CDR3. The rearrangement uses TRBV5-8 and TRBJ2-2; 8 bases map to TRBD1. V lost 0 bases and J lost 4; bases outside the gene matches: 5. Germline V gene lookup returns CDR1 SGHTS and CDR2 YDEGEE. This CDR3 is 16 amino acids long. CDR3 protein: CASSLAGRGRTGELFF. CDR3 nucleotide sequence: TGTGCCAGCAGCTTGGCCGGCAGGGGGCGCACCGGGGAGCTGTTTTTT.

In this sample, this clone turned up once. The genes are TRBV19 and TRBJ1-5; D is ambiguous. Trimming pared 4 bases from V and 4 bases from J, leaving 8 bases between. This CDR3 comprises 13 residues. CDR1 and CDR2 from the germline V gene are LNHDA and SQIVND (reference sequence). CDR3 bases: TGTGCCAGTAGTACAGTCCTAAATCAGCCCCAGCATTTT. Translation: CASSTVLNQPQHF.

This clone was detected only a few times. CDR3 sequence reads: CASSLAGDDTEAFF. As DNA, the CDR3 is TGCGCCAGCAGCTTGGCAGGGGATGACACTGAAGCTTTCTTT. The chain has TRBV5-1 and TRBJ1-1; perhaps TRBD1 as D (6 bases). Trimming took 0 bases from V and 3 from J, leaving 9 bases between them. The CDR3 has 14 amino acids. The germline CDR1 and CDR2 sequences are SGHRS and YFSETQ.

The V gene is TRBV19, the J gene TRBJ2-7, with TRBD2 identical over 13 bases. The CDR3 runs to 15 residues. Germline assignment: CDR1 LNHDA and CDR2 SQIVND (reference sequence). Trimming removed 4 bases from V and 2 bases from J; junction bases left unmatched: 2. CDR3 sequence reads: CASSTGLAGTYEQYF. DNA for the CDR3: TGTGCCAGTAGTACGGGACTAGCGGGGACCTACGAGCAGTACTTC.

J is TRBJ2-7 and V is TRBV27; D gene unclear. This CDR3 spans 14 amino acids. The germline V and J ends were trimmed by 5 bases and 0 bases, with 11 bases remaining between them. Germline CDR1 and CDR2: MNHEY and SMNVEV (reference sequence). CDR3 in DNA: TGTGCCAGCAGTATAAAAGTTTCCTCCTACGAGCAGTACTTC. This translates into CASSIKVSSYEQYF.

The V call is TRBV10-2, the J call TRBJ2-2; 8 nucleotides match TRBD1. From germline, CDR1 is WSHSY and CDR2 SAAADI. The trim removed 3 bases at V and 5 bases at J, leaving 2 bases unmatched. CDR3 size: 14 residues. The CDR3 region has the DNA TGCGCCAGCAGTGACAGGGGGCAAACCGGGGAGCTGTTTTTT. This translates into CASSDRGQTGELFF.

The V call is TRBV7-9, the J call TRBJ2-5; D is tentatively TRBD1 or TRBD2 (5 bases each). Germline CDR1 and CDR2: SEHNR and FQNEAQ (reference sequence). Trimming cost V 8 bases and J 4 bases, with 14 bases left between them. This CDR3 spans 13 amino acids. CDR3 protein: CASGADGGETQYF. CDR3 bases: TGTGCCAGCGGTGCGGATGGGGGAGAGACCCAGTACTTC.

This chain joins TRBV14 and TRBJ2-7; no clear D gene. Germline assignment: CDR1 SGHDN and CDR2 FVKESK. This CDR3 has 12 amino acids. V was clipped by 0 bases and J by 2 bases, with 2 bases between them. CDR3 sequence reads: CASSQEAYEQYF. The DNA for the CDR3 is TGTGCCAGCAGCCAAGAGGCCTACGAGCAGTACTTC.

The rearrangement uses TRBV5-1 and TRBJ2-3, with 8 bases that match TRBD2. CDR1 is SGHRS and CDR2 is YFSETQ in the germline V gene. The V and J ends lost 8 bases and 12 bases, in that order; junction bases with no gene match: 20. The CDR3 runs 15 residues. The CDR3 loop reads CASRARGGLASVQYF. The DNA for the CDR3 is TGCGCCAGTCGTGCTCGGGGGGGATTGGCTAGCGTTCAGTATTTT. The whole variable domain, filled in from reference TRBV5-1 and TRBJ2-3, reads KAGVTQTPRYLIKTRGQQVTLSCSPISGHRSVSWYQQTPGQGLQFLFEYFSETQRNKGNFPGRFSGRQFSNSRSEMNVSTLELGDSALYLCASRARGGLASVQYFGPGTRLTVL.

The sample holds a few counts of this clone. The chain carries TRBV2 and TRBJ2-7; unclear D gene. The V and J ends lost 2 bases and 5 bases respectively, with 16 bases between them. The CDR3 consists of 15 residues. CDR1 and CDR2 (germline): SNHLY, FYNNEI. Written as DNA, the CDR3 is TGTGCCAGCAGTGAAATTGAGCCGGATTACGACGAGCAGTACTTC. Residues: CASSEIEPDYDEQYF.

The V call is TRBV19, the J call TRBJ1-4; a weak D match, TRBD1 (6 bases). CDR1 and CDR2 from the germline V gene are LNHDA and SQIVND (reference sequence). The CDR3 length is 15 residues. The V end was cut by 10 bases, the J end by 5 bases, with 20 bases between. In DNA form, the CDR3 reads TGTGCCACAGCTGTTAAGGGGGTATCAAATGAAAAACTGTTTTTT. Protein product: CATAVKGVSNEKLFF.

V gene TRBV10-3 combines with J gene TRBJ1-3; D gene uncertain. Germline assignment: CDR1 ENHRY and CDR2 SYGVKD. The CDR3 is made up of 11 amino acids. The V gene lost 10 bases and the J gene lost 8 bases, with 12 bases spanning the gap. CDR3 in amino acids: CATDHGDTIYF. DNA for the CDR3: TGTGCCACTGACCACGGGGACACCATATATTTT.

The rearrangement joins TRBV7-7 to TRBJ1-1; D not certain. Trimming took off 5 bases at V and 6 bases at J, with 19 bases between the two ends. The CDR3 totals 15 residues. The germline V gene has CDR1 SSHAT and CDR2 FNYEAQ (reference sequence). The CDR3 region has the DNA TGTGCCAGCAGCCCCATGGCCGGGGAGGGCGCTGAAGCTTTCTTT. Translating it yields CASSPMAGEGAEAFF.

The chain is built from TRBV18 and TRBJ2-5, with a possible D match to TRBD1 (6 bases). The CDR3 loop spans 13 amino acids. Germline V lookup: CDR1 KGHSH, CDR2 LQKENI. V was cut by 5 bases and J by 1 base, with 8 bases left in between. Here the CDR3 reads CASSSGAQETQYF. The CDR3 nucleotides are TGTGCCAGCTCATCAGGGGCCCAAGAGACCCAGTACTTC.

This sequence joins TRBV27 and TRBJ1-4; possibly TRBD1 for D (6 bases). Trimming pared 5 bases from V and 5 bases from J, leaving 15 bases between. This CDR3 has 15 amino acids. Germline lookup yields CDR1 MNHEY and CDR2 SMNVEV (reference sequence). The CDR3 protein is CASSPAGQSNEKLFF. The CDR3 bases are TGTGCCAGCAGTCCGGCAGGACAGTCGAATGAAAAACTGTTTTTT.

The chain is built from TRBV6-1 and TRBJ2-7, with D possibly being TRBD1 (6 bases). The CDR3 has 15 amino acids. Looked up from germline, CDR1 is MNHNS and CDR2 is SASEGT. Trimming took off 2 bases at V and 5 bases at J, with 16 bases between the two ends. The CDR3 sequence: CASSEFDRTGHEQYF. The CDR3 DNA reads as TGTGCCAGCAGTGAATTCGACAGGACGGGGCACGAGCAGTACTTC.

The chain is built from TRBV5-8 and TRBJ2-2, with TRBD1 as a possible D gene (6 bases). The CDR3 extends over 15 amino acids. V lost 4 bases and J lost 3, with 13 bases in between. CDR1 is SGHTS and CDR2 is YDEGEE in the germline V gene. CDR3 in amino acids: CASSRTDSYTGELFF. Here the CDR3 DNA reads TGTGCCAGCAGCAGAACGGACAGCTACACCGGGGAGCTGTTTTTT.

The chain joins TRBV5-4 to TRBJ1-1; D perhaps matches TRBD1 (5 bases). V lost 4 bases and J 0 bases, leaving 7 bases between the germline ends. This CDR3 has 13 residues. Germline assignment: CDR1 SGHNT and CDR2 YYREEE (reference sequence). The CDR3 sequence: CASSLTVNTEAFF. The CDR3 DNA follows: TGTGCCAGCAGCCTGACAGTGAACACTGAAGCTTTCTTT.

This chain uses TRBV11-2 with TRBJ1-5, with D tentatively TRBD1 (6 bases). The CDR3 totals 15 residues. Germline loops: CDR1 SGHAT, CDR2 FQNNGV. V was clipped by 5 bases and J by 2 bases, with 13 bases between them. The CDR3 loop is CASSLRAGGNQPQHF. In DNA, the CDR3 is TGTGCCAGCAGCCTCCGGGCAGGGGGCAATCAGCCCCAGCATTTT.

The gene calls are TRBV6-1 and TRBJ1-1; D is ambiguous. CDR3 length equals 13 residues. Germline lookup yields CDR1 MNHNS and CDR2 SASEGT. The germline V and J ends were trimmed by 0 bases and 1 base, with 3 bases remaining between them. This CDR3 reads CASSEAGNTEAFF. CDR3 bases: TGTGCCAGCAGTGAAGCAGGGAACACTGAAGCTTTCTTT.

The chain carries TRBV25-1 and TRBJ2-3; 7 nucleotides line up with TRBD2. Germline-derived CDR1 and CDR2 are MGHDK and SYGVNS. The CDR3 runs to 16 residues. After removal of 4 bases from V and 0 bases from J, the junction contained 7 bases not matched to a gene. The CDR3 sequence: CASSGQRGVSTDTQYF. Here the CDR3 DNA reads TGTGCCAGCAGTGGGCAACGGGGGGTTAGCACAGATACGCAGTATTTT.

This CDR3 is CSVERPGGTDTQYF. The CDR3 region has the DNA TGCAGCGTTGAGAGACCGGGGGGCACAGATACGCAGTATTTT. The V and J genes are TRBV29-1 and TRBJ2-3; possibly TRBD2 for D (6 bases). The CDR3 runs 14 residues. V was clipped by 3 bases and J by 1 base, with 11 bases between them. CDR1 and CDR2 (germline): SQVTM, ANQGSEA.